This T cell receptor (beta chain) came from a study of T cell repertoires in cytomegalovirus infection. The study, taken as a whole, reports: Across the ex vivo response, the dominant clonotypes were HLA-C-restricted CMV-specific TCR beta clonotypes. Carriers of CMV and the relevant HLA type were discriminated by public TCR beta frequency.

From the reads, TCRdb called clonotypes with MiXCR, one entry per CDR3 protein. The sample has 150,000 to 200,000 distinct CDR3 sequences, about 28% seen once. Germline-derived CDR1 and CDR2 are SGHVS and FQNEAQ. The germline V and J ends were trimmed by 3 bases and 4 bases, with 11 bases remaining between them. CDR3 length equals 14 residues. This clonotype was observed a handful of times. Its antigen remains unidentified. The origin of this receptor is a human donor in good health (CMV status not recorded). Some clones in this sample may be carry-over from other donors' samples. This chain links TRBV7-8 with TRBJ2-3; a weak D match, TRBD2 (6 bases). Sequenced input: PBMCs. The CDR3 loop reads CASSLTRAADTQYF. DNA of the CDR3: TGTGCCAGCAGCTTGACTAGGGCCGCAGATACGCAGTATTTT.